The subject of this entry is one T cell receptor (beta chain). This sample is part of a study of blood T cell repertoires in COVID-19. Study-wide background: The United States, Italy and Spain provided the acute and convalescent COVID-19 samples. PBMCs, B-cell-depleted T cells, or T cells were the source of the cDNA or gDNA that made up the material.

Original handling: Reference gene primer amplification gave estimated nucleated cell counts. Sequenced by immunoSEQ multiplex PCR; TCRdb stores in-frame clones only, minus some. V, J and clone size were drawn from that table, and D and trimming were deduced from the DNA. The sample has about 220,000 clones, 80% to 90% seen once. CDR1 is LGHNA and CDR2 is YSLEER in the germline V gene. The CDR3 sequence is 16 residues long. With V trimmed by 0 bases and J by 4 bases, 9 bases remained unmatched. Sequencing used peripheral blood. The sequence was obtained from a man between 50 and 59 years old with active or convalescent COVID-19. The V and J genes are TRBV4-3 and TRBJ2-7; the match to TRBD2 covers 7 bases. The CDR3 region is CASSQDFRRGEYEQYF. In DNA, the CDR3 is TGCGCCAGCAGCCAAGATTTTAGACGGGGGGAGTACGAGCAGTACTTC.